This T cell receptor beta chain was captured in a study of T cells in Graves' hyperthyroidism and ophthalmopathy. Study-level background: At initial diagnosis, before any treatment had begun, peripheral blood was obtained.

This clonotype has at least ten counts. What it binds is unknown. Trimming cost V 5 bases and J 14 bases, with 13 bases left between them. Germline lookup yields CDR1 MDHEN and CDR2 SYDVKM. CDR3 length: 12 residues. The CDR3 regions of TCR beta were amplified from RNA transcripts. HTBI primers drove first-round RT-PCR of the TCR CDR3. TCRdb called the multiplex PCR reads again in MiXCR, with one record for every CDR3 protein. The sample has around 350,000 distinct CDR3 sequences, more than 12% seen once. Notes on the study in general: In validation, the model predicted ophthalmopathy. These predictions came a median approximately six months before onset. Stable hyperthyroidism was told apart from ophthalmopathy by a model built on 13 V-J features. Most thyroid clonotypes that were expanded above 0.001 also turned up in blood.

Sequenced material: blood. The chain joins TRBV28 to TRBJ1-6, with D unclear. This sequence originates from a young woman with Graves' ophthalmopathy. The DNA of the CDR3 is TGTGCCAGCAGTCGGGCCGCGTTCACCCTCCACTTT. This sequence encodes CASSRAAFTLHF.